This T cell receptor (beta chain) was found in a study of T cells in Graves' hyperthyroidism and ophthalmopathy. CDR3 length: 13 amino acids. Germline loops: CDR1 SGHTA, CDR2 FQGNSA. Trimming shortened V by 5 bases and J by 6 bases, and 13 bases separated the two germline ends. Amplification of TCR beta CDR3 regions used RNA as the template. RT-PCR in the first round (using the HTBI primer set) targeted the TCR CDR3. MiXCR, run by TCRdb on the multiplex PCR reads, gives a single entry per CDR3 protein. Of just under 750,000 distinct CDR3 sequences detected, roughly 32% appear once; the ten largest clones hold more than 25%.

Specimen: blood. This rearrangement joins TRBV7-2 to TRBJ1-2, with D perhaps matching TRBD1 (6 bases). The sequence derives from a middle-aged woman with Graves' hyperthyroidism. CDR3 region: CASSQTQGHGYTF. The CDR3 bases are TGTGCCAGCAGCCAAACCCAGGGGCATGGCTACACCTTC.